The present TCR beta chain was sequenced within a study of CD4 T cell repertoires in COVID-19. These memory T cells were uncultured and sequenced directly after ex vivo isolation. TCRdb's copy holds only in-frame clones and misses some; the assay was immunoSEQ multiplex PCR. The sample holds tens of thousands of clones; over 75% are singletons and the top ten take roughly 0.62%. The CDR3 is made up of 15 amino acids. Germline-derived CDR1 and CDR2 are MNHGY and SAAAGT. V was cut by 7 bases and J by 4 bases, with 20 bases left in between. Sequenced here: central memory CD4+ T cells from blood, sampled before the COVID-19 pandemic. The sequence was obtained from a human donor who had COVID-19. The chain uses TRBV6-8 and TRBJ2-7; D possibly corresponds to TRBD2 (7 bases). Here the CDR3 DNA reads TGTGCCAGCACTACCCCCGGGGGGCTCCTTTACGAGCAGTACTTC. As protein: CASTTPGGLLYEQYF.